The present T cell receptor (beta chain) was sequenced within a study of blood T cells in healthy people across ages. Combining a sample-barcoded 5' primer with a J-beta primer mix, a second PCR ran for about 6 to 12 cycles. Each sample yielded at least 2.5 million CDR3-containing paired-end reads. Each CDR3 protein gets one entry after TCRdb re-called the 5' RACE reads with MiXCR. The sample carries about 1.5 million distinct CDR3 sequences, roughly two fifths recorded once. The CDR3 is 16 amino acids. The germline V gene encodes CDR1 SGDLS and CDR2 YYNGEE. The J segment lost 2 bases and the V segment lost 3 bases, leaving 5 bases of the junction unmatched.

The genes are TRBV9 and TRBJ2-7, with 13 bases fitting TRBD2. Material for sequencing was blood. This receptor was identified in a woman between 18 and 29 years old in good health. For the CDR3, the DNA is TGTGCCAGCAGCGCATCGACTAGCGGGGGGCCCTACGAGCAGTACTTC. Residues: CASSASTSGGPYEQYF.